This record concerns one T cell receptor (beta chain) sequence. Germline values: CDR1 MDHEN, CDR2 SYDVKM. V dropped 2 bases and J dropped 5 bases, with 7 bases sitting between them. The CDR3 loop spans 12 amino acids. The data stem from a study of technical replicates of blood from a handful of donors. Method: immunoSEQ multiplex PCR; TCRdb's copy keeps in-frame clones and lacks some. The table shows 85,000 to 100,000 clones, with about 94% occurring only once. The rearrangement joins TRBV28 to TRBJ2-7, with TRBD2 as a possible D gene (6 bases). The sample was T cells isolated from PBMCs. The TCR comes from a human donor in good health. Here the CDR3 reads CASSLAGNEQYF. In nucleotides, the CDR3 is TGTGCCAGCAGTTTAGCGGGAAACGAGCAGTACTTC.